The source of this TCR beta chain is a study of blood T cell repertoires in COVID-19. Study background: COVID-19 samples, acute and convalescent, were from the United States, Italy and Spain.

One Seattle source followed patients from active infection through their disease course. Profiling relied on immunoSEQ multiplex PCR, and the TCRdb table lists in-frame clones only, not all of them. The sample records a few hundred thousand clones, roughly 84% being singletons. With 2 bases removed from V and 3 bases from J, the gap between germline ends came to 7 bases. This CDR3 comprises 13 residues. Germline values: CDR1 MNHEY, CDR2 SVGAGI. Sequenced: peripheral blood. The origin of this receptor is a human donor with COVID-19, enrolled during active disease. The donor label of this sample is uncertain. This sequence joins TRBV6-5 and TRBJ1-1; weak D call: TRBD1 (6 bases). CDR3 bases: TGTGCCAGCAGTTACGAGGGGGACACTGAAGCTTTCTTT. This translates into CASSYEGDTEAFF.